This T cell receptor (beta chain) is drawn from a study of graft-versus-host responses after intestinal transplantation (dated by TCRdb to the early 2020s). For context, the study as a whole: Recipients received multivisceral, liver-intestinal, or isolated intestinal transplants. The cohort enrolled about two dozen intestinal transplant recipients including one retransplant, and 3 patients lacking pretransplant specimens were excluded. Anti-thymocyte globulin induction was given to all recipients, followed by maintenance tacrolimus and steroids for two to four years. Instead of going to the commercial service, samples from a few later patients were sequenced in-house on an Illumina MiSeq and processed with MiXCR. Donor T cell macrochimerism was defined as a peak of at least 4% donor T cells among recipient peripheral blood mononuclear cells. To identify alloreactive clones, pre-transplant mixed lymphocyte reaction products were sequenced and then compared with unstimulated pre-transplant donor and recipient T cells. Graft-versus-host and host-versus-graft alloreactive T cell clones were tracked in the graft, circulation and bone marrow after intestinal transplantation using bulk TCR-beta CDR3 sequencing. The research as a whole found: High GvH to HvG T cell clonal ratios were observed in the allografts of patients with donor T cell macrochimerism. The relatively low number and heterogeneity of intestinal transplant patients limited the conclusions. Early after transplant, declines in HvG clones were associated with peak levels of circulating GvH clones. GvH clones turned up in recipient bone marrow, with some appearing earlier in ileal mucosa or blood, a pattern consistent with an intestinal mucosal origin.

The time point label, read with the paper, signifies: cells obtained before transplantation from donor or recipient. CD3+CD4+ and CD3+CD8+ populations were FACS-sorted from unstimulated pre-transplant donor and recipient cells taken from spleen or lymph nodes. The CDR3 has 14 amino acids, counting the end cysteine and phenylalanine. The kept DNA is CDR3 alone, 42 bases in frame from the first base. V was cut back by 4 bases and J by 5 bases, leaving a gap of 15 bases between them. From the germline V gene (reference sequence), CDR1 is SGHKS and CDR2 is YYEKEE. The library was built by means of the immunoSEQ multiplex PCR assay. For most patients, genomic DNA was isolated with the Qiagen DNeasy Blood and Tissue Kit and shipped frozen to Adaptive Biotechnologies for TCR sequencing. Adaptive Biotechnologies carried out high-throughput TCR-beta CDR3 sequencing of genomic DNA for most patients. In the source study's methods: TCR sequencing data were retrieved from Adaptive's ImmunoSEQ software for 15 to 20 patients, whereas three other patients were processed with MiXCR and VDJtools. To correct CD4 versus CD8 sorting errors, sequences present in both subsets at a frequency ratio below 5:1 were removed. Because the origin of CDR3 nucleotide sequences shared between donor and recipient could not be assigned, those sequences were removed. To be classed as alloreactive, a clone needed at least 2-fold expansion over unstimulated cells and a minimum CFSE-low frequency of 0.002% (template counts) or 0.001% (read counts). Mappable clones were those detected in sequenced pre-transplant spleen, lymph node, or MLR CFSE-low populations of the donor or recipient. Cumulative frequency of alloreactive clones was calculated as a percentage of all sequences weighted by copy number. Entries here come from immuneACCESS through TCRdb and include only in-frame sequences with V and J called. Some clones fail to appear in such tables; in the studies checked, an unresolved V gene covers under half of the shortfall, and the cause of the remainder is unknown. D and trimming come from the DNA, and the V and J calls and clone size come from that table. This sample gives about 120,000 clones in total; 90% of them show up just once. The ten largest clones take up approximately 0.18% of the sample.

Details on this clone: Its antigen remains undetermined. Base qualities were left out, and no much larger clone turns up one base away.

The chain joins TRBV5-5 to TRBJ2-5, with TRBD2 tentatively as D gene (6 bases match). Material: unstimulated CD4+ T cells sorted from spleen or lymph node cells, obtained before intestinal transplant. The sequence was collected from a human donor who received an intestinal transplant. The CDR3 region has the sequence CASSRGEMEETQYF. In nucleotide form, the sequence is TGTGCCAGCAGCCGCGGGGAAATGGAGGAGACCCAGTACTTC.